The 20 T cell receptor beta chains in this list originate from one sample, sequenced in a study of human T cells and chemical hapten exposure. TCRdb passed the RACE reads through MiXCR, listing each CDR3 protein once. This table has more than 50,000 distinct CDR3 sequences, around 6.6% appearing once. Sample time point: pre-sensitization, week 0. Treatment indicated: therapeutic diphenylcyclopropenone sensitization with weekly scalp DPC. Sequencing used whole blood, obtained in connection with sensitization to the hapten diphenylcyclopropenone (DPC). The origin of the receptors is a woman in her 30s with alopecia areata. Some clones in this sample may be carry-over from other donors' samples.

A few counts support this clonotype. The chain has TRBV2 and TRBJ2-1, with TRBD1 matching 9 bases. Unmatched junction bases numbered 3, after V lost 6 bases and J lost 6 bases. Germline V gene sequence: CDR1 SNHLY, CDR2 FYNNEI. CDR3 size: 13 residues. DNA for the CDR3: TGTGCCAGCAGGGGACAGGGTCGCAATGAGCAGTTCTTC. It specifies CASRGQGRNEQFF. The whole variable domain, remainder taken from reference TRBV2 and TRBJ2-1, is EPEVTQTPSHQVTQMGQEVILRCVPISNHLYFYWYRQILGQKVEFLVSFYNNEISEKSEIFDDQFSVERPDGSNFTLKIRSTKLEDSAMYFCASRGQGRNEQFFGPGTRLTVL.

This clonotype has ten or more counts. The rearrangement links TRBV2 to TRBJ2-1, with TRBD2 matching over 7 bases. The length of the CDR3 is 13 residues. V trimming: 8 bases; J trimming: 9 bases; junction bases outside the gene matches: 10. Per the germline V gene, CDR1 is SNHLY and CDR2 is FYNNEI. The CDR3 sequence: CASSTSAGSEQFF. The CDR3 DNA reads TGTGCCAGCTCTACTAGCGCGGGCAGTGAGCAGTTCTTC.

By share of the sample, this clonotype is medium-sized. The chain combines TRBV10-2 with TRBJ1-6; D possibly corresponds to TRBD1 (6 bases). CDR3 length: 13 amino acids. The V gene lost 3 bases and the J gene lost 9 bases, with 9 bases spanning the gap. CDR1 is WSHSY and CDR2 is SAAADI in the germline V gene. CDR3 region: CASSEQGISPLHF. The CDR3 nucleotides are TGCGCCAGCAGTGAACAGGGTATTTCACCCCTCCACTTT.

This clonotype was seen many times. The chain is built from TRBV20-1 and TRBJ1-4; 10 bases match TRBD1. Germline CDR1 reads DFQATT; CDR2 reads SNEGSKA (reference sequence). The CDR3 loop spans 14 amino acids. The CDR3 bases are TGCAGCCCTACCCCCGGGACAGGGGATGAAAAACTGTTTTTT. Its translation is CSPTPGTGDEKLFF.

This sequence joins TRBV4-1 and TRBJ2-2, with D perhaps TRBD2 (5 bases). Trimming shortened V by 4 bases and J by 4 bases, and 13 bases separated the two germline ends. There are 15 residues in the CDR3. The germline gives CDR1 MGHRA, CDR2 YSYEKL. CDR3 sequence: CASSPTSGFTGELFF. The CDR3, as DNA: TGCGCCAGCAGCCCAACGTCGGGGTTCACCGGGGAGCTGTTTTTT.

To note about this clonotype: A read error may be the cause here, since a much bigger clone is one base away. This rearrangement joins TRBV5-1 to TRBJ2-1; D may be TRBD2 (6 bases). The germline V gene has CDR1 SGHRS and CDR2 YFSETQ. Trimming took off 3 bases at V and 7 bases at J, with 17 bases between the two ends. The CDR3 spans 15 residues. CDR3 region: CASSYGGMDCNEQFF. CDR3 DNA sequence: TGCGCCAGCAGCTATGGGGGGATGGATTGTAATGAGCAGTTCTTC.

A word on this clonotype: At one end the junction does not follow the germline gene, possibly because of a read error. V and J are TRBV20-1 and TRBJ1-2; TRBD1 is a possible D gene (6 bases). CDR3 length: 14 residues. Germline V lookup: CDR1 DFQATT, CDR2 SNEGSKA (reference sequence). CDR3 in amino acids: CSAIGTNVNYGDTF. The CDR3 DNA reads TGCAGTGCTATTGGGACAAACGTGAACTATGGCGACACCTTC.

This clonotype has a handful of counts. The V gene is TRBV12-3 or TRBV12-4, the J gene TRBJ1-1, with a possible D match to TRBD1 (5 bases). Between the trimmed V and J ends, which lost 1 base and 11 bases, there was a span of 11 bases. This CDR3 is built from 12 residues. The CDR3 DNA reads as TGTGCCAGCAGTTTAGTCAGGGTAGACGCTTTCTTT. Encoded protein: CASSLVRVDAFF.

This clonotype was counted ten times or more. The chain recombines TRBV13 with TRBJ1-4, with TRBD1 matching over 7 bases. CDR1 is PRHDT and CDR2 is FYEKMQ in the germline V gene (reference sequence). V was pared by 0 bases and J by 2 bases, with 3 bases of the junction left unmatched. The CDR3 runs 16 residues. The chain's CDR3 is CASSLGTGLTNEKLFF. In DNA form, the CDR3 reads TGTGCCAGCAGCTTAGGGACAGGGCTGACTAATGAAAAACTGTTTTTT.

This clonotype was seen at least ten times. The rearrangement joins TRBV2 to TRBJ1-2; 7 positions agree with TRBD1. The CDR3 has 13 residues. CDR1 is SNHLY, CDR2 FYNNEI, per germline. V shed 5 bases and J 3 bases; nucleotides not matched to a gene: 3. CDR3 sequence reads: CASSYDRDYGYTF. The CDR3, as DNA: TGTGCCAGCAGTTACGACAGGGACTATGGCTACACCTTC.

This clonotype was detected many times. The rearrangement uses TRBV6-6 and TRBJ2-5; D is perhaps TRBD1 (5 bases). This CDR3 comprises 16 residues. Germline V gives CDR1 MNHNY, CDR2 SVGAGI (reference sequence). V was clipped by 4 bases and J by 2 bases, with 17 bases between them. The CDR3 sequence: CASSSFSWGRQETQYF. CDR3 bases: TGTGCCAGCAGTTCTTTCAGCTGGGGCAGGCAAGAGACCCAGTACTTC.

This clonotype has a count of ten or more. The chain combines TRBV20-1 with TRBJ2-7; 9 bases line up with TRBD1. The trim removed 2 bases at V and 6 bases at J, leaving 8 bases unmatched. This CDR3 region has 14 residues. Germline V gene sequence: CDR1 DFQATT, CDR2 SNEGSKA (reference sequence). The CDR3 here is CSARRTGDASEQYF. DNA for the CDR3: TGCAGTGCTAGACGGACAGGGGATGCTAGCGAGCAGTACTTC.

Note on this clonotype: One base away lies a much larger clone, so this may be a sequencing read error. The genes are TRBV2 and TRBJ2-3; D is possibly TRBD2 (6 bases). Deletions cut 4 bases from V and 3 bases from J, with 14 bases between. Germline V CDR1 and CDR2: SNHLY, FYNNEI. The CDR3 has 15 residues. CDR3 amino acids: CASSGGGTGTDTQYF. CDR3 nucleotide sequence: TGTGCCAGCAGTGGCGGCGGGACCGGGACAGATACGCAGTATTTT.

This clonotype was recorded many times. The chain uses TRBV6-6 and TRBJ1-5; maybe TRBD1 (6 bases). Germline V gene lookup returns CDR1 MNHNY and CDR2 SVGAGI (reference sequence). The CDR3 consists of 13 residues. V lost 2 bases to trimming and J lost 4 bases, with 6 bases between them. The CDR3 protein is CASSYRGNQPQHF. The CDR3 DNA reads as TGTGCCAGCAGTTACAGGGGGAATCAGCCCCAGCATTTT.

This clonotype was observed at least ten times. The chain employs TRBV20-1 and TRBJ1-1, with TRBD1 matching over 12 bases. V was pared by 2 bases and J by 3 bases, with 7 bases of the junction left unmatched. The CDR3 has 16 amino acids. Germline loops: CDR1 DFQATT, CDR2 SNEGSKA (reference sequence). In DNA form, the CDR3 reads TGCAGTGCTAGATTATCGGGACAGGGGGCGTACACTGAAGCTTTCTTT. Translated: CSARLSGQGAYTEAFF.

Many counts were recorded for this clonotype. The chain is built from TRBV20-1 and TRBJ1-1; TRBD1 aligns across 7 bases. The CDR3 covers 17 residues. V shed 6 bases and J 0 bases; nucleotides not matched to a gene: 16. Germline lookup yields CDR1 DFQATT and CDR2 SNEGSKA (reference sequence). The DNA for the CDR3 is TGCAGTGCCCCCAAGGGGTACCAGGGACAGATGAACACTGAAGCTTTCTTT. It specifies CSAPKGYQGQMNTEAFF.

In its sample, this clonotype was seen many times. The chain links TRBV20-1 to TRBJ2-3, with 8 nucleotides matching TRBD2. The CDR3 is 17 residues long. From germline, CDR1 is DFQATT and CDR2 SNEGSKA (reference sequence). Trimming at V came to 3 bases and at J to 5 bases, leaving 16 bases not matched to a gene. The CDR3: CSARLTSAGLWKDTQYF. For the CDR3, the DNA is TGCAGTGCTAGGCTGACTAGCGCGGGGCTCTGGAAAGATACGCAGTATTTT.

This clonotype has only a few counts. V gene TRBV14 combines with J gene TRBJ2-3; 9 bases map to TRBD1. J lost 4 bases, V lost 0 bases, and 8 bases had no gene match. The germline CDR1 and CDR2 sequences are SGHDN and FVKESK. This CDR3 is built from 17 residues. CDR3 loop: CASSQDFWGQGADTQYF. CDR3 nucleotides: TGTGCCAGCAGCCAAGATTTTTGGGGACAGGGAGCAGATACGCAGTATTTT.

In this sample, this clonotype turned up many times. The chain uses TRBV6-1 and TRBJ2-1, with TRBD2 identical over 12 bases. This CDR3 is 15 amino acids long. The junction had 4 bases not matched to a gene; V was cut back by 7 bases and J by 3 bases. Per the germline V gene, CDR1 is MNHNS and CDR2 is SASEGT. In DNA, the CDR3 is TGTGCCAGCACCGCACTAGCGGGGGGCTACAATGAGCAGTTCTTC. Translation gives CASTALAGGYNEQFF.

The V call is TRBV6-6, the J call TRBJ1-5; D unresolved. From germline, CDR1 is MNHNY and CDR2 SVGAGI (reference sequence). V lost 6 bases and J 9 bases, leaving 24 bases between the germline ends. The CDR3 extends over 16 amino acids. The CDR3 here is CASSIDRTYWERPQHF. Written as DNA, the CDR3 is TGTGCCAGCAGCATAGATAGGACCTACTGGGAAAGGCCCCAGCATTTT.